The sequence of this TCR beta chain was determined in a study of T cells in Graves' hyperthyroidism and ophthalmopathy (dated 2019 in TCRdb). About the investigation overall: Peripheral blood was sampled at the time of initial diagnosis, prior to any treatment. A discovery cohort of about 100 patients, roughly 45 with Graves' ophthalmopathy and approximately 57 with stable Graves' hyperthyroidism, was used to find distinguishing TCR V-J signatures. An independent validation cohort of around 20 hyperthyroidism patients and approximately 17 patients who later progressed to ophthalmopathy tested prospective prediction of ophthalmopathy. The approximately 97 discovery patients were randomly divided into training and test sets at a 7:3 ratio. Thyroid tissue and blood T-cell repertoires from about six Graves' hyperthyroidism patients were also compared in the study. Following sampling, methimazole starting at 30 mg daily was given to hyperthyroidism patients, and high-dose intravenous methylprednisolone was given to ophthalmopathy patients. TCR Vbeta CDR3 sequencing of 135 peripheral blood samples (over 40 ophthalmopathy, around 80 hyperthyroidism and 17 progressor patients) is reported in the paper.

This clonotype was picked up many times. Its antigen is not yet known. No much larger clone is present one base from it, and per-base qualities are unavailable. Points the paper makes about the study in general: During validation, the model predicted progression to ophthalmopathy a median of approximately 6 months ahead of onset, with around 70% sensitivity and 72% to 80% specificity. No statistical method was used to fix the sample size in advance, and group allocation was not hidden from the investigators. A 13 V-J signature model separated ophthalmopathy from stable hyperthyroidism, with roughly 88% sensitivity and roughly 81% specificity in cross-validation and 80%/75% in testing. Most expanded thyroid clonotypes (frequency above 0.001) were also found in blood, which suggests that blood repertoires may mirror thyroid immune responses.

A patient counted as having stable Graves' hyperthyroidism if no progression to ophthalmopathy occurred over 18 months of follow-up. Hyperthyroidism patients were aged 18 to 65 years and newly diagnosed, with disease duration of less than 2 months. Any patient with an uncontrolled infection, another autoimmune disease, pregnancy or lactation was excluded. Diagnoses were established on the basis of clinical symptoms, serum thyroxine and TRAb, thyroid ultrasound, and orbital computed tomography. PBMCs were separated from 10 ml of fresh peripheral blood using Ficoll-Paque density gradient centrifugation. Total RNA was extracted using Trizol reagent, and RNA quality was assessed on an Agilent 2100 Bioanalyzer. V is reduced by 6 bases and J by 1 base, leaving a spacing of 19 bases between them. According to the germline V gene, CDR1 reads KGHSH and CDR2 reads LQKENI. The CDR3 goes from the cysteine to the phenylalanine over 17 residues. The CDR3 DNA has 51 bases and is translated from base 1.

Amplification of TCR beta CDR3 regions was carried out from RNA transcripts. A first-round RT-PCR of the TCR CDR3 used the HTBI primer set with the Qiagen OneStep RT-PCR kit. Libraries were constructed in a second round of multiplex PCR, after which size selection and purification were carried out. Libraries were sequenced paired-end with 100 bp reads on an Illumina HiSeq2000. The paper's processing steps were these. SOAPnuke was used to process the raw data, with reads discarded if the reads contained adapters or uncalled bases, had a mean Phred below 15, or lacked an exact constant-primer or identifier match. High-quality paired reads were merged using COPE v1.2.5, and each unique nucleotide sequence was defined as a clonotype. Clonotypes were aligned to IMGT TRBV, TRBD and TRBJ reference segments using MiTCR v1.1. The analysis included only V-J combinations with a frequency above 0.0001, which together covered approximately 99% of the repertoires. The TCS score was defined as the ratio of F50 (clonal expansion) to E x V (chaos), calculated using BLOSUM62-based TCRdist between CDR3 peptides within each V-J. Welch's t-statistics and random forest reduced around 520 V-J features to 13, which were used in a naive Bayes classifier (R e1071). In TCRdb, the public reads were trimmed at Q25 with fastp and aligned with MiXCR, with productive beta chains retained. For every CDR3 protein sequence, its rows merge into one entry that carries the most common genes and DNA. TCRdb, not the authors, supplied the V and J calls. This sample lists about 180,000 distinct CDR3 sequences; approximately 17% were detected once. Roughly 29% of the sample is held by the ten biggest clonotypes.

The clonotype comes from a woman aged 50 to 65 with Graves' hyperthyroidism. The sequenced sample was blood. The chain links TRBV18 with TRBJ2-1, with TRBD2 tentatively as D gene (6 bases match). Here the CDR3 is given as CASSPRASAVSYNEQFF. The bases are TGTGCCAGCTCCCCCCGGGCTAGCGCCGTTTCCTACAATGAGCAGTTCTTC.